Listed here is a single T cell receptor (beta chain). Its antigen remains unknown. The data belong to a study of radiotherapy plus CTLA-4 blockade in lung cancer. Study-wide background: Overall, 18% of patients showed an objective response, while about 31% attained disease control. Findings and caveats of the study: Response, reportedly, was best predicted by interferon-beta along with early blood T cell clone dynamics. Blood TCR clones of tumor origin expanded after radiotherapy plus ipilimumab.

In chemo-refractory metastatic non-small-cell lung cancer, patients got ipilimumab CTLA-4 blockade together with focal radiation. The assay was immunoSEQ multiplex PCR, and TCRdb's table has in-frame clones only and misses some. The sample contains roughly 110,000 clones, about 83% of which appear only once. Germline CDR1 reads DFQATT; CDR2 reads SNEGSKA (reference sequence). CDR3 length: 11 amino acids. The V end lost 4 bases, the J end lost 4 bases, and 5 bases lay between the germline ends. Sample: peripheral blood, taken from a patient treated with radiotherapy plus ipilimumab. The clonotype originates from a human donor with non-small cell lung cancer that progressed on radiotherapy plus ipilimumab. Some clones in this sample may be carry-over from other donors' samples. V gene TRBV20-1 combines with J gene TRBJ2-1; D ambiguous. CDR3 bases: TGCAGTGCTAAACATTACAATGAGCAGTTCTTC. It translates to CSAKHYNEQFF.